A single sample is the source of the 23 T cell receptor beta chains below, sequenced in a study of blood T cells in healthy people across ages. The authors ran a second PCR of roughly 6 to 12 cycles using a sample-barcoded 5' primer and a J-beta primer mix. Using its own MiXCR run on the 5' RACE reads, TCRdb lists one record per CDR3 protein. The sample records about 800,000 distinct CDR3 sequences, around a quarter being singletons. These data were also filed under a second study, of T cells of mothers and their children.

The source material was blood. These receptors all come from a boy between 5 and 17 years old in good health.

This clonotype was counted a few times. CDR3 amino acids: CSARDRQGYGYTF. In DNA form, the CDR3 reads TGCAGTGCTAGAGATCGACAGGGGTACGGCTACACCTTC. The V and J genes are TRBV20-1 and TRBJ1-2; 8 positions match TRBD1. The germline gives CDR1 DFQATT, CDR2 SNEGSKA (reference sequence). The CDR3 is made up of 13 amino acids. Germline trimming cut 0 bases from V and 8 bases from J; bases unmatched to any gene: 5.

The CDR3: CASSYRGAYGYTF. DNA for the CDR3: TGTGCCAGCAGTTACCGCGGAGCCTATGGCTACACCTTC. The rearrangement uses TRBV12-3 or TRBV12-4 and TRBJ1-2; the D is unclear. The CDR3 extends over 13 amino acids. Trimming cost V 4 bases and J 4 bases, with 10 bases left between them.

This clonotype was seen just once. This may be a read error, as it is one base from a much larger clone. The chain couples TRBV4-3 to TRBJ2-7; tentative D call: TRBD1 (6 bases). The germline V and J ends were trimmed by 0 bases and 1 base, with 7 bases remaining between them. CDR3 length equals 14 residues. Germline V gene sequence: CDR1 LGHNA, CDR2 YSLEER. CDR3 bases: TGCGCCAGCAGCCAAGATACAGGGTCCTACGAGCAGTACTTC. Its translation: CASSQDTGSYEQYF.

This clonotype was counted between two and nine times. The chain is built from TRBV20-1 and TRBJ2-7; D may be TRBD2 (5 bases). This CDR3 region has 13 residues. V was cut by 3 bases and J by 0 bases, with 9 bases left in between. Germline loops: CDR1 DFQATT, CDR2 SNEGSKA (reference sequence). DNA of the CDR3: TGCAGTGCTAGCGAGACTATCTCCTACGAGCAGTACTTC. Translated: CSASETISYEQYF.

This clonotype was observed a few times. The CDR3 region is CASSLAAPTYGYTF. The CDR3 DNA reads TGTGCCAGCAGCTTAGCGGCGCCGACCTATGGCTACACCTTC. The rearrangement links TRBV7-2 to TRBJ1-2, with unresolved D. The CDR3 is 14 residues long. Deletions cut 0 bases from V and 4 bases from J, with 9 bases between. The germline CDR1 and CDR2 sequences are SGHTA and FQGNSA.

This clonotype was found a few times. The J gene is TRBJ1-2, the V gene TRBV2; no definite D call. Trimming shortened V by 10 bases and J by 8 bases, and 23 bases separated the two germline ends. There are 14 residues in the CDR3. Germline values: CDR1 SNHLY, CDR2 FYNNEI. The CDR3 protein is CANPQRRAAEGYTF. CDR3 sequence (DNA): TGTGCCAACCCCCAGAGGCGGGCCGCCGAAGGCTACACCTTC.

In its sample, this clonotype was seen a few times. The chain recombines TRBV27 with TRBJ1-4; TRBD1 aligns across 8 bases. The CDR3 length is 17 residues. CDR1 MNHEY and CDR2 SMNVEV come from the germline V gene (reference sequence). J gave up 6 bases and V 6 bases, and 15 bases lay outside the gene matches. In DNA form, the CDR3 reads TGTGCCAGCAGCCCGCAGGACAGGGTTCCTGAATATGAAAAACTGTTTTTT. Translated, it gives CASSPQDRVPEYEKLFF.

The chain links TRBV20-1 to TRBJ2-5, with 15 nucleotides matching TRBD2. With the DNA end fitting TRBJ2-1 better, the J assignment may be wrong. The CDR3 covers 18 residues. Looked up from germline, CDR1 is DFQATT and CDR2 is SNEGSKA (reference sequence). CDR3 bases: TGCAGTGCTAGGGAGGCTATGGGACTAGCGGGAGGTACGGATGAGCAGTTCTTC. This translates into CSAREAMGLAGGTDEQFF.

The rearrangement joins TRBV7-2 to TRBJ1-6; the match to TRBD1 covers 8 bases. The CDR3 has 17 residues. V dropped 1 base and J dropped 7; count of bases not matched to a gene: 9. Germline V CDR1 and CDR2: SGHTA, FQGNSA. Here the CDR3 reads CASSLGDRGAWNSPLHF. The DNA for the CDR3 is TGTGCCAGCAGCTTAGGCGACAGGGGCGCCTGGAATTCACCCCTCCACTTT.

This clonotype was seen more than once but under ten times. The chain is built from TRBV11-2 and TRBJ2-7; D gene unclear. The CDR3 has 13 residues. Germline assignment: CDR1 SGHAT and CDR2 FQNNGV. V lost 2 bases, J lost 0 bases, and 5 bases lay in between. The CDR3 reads CASSLTNSYEQYF. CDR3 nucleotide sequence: TGTGCCAGCAGCTTAACCAACTCCTACGAGCAGTACTTC.

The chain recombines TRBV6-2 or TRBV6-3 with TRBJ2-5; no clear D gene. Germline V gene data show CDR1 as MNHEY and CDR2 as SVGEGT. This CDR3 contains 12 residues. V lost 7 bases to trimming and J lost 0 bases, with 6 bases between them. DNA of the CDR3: TGTGCCAGCACTTCGTACCAAGAGACCCAGTACTTC. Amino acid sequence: CASTSYQETQYF.

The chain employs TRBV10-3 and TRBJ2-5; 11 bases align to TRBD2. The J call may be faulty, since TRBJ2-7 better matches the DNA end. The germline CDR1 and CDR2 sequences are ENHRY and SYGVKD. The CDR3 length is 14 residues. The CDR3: CAISEGLAGYEQYF. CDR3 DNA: TGTGCCATCAGTGAGGGACTAGCGGGCTACGAGCAGTACTTC.

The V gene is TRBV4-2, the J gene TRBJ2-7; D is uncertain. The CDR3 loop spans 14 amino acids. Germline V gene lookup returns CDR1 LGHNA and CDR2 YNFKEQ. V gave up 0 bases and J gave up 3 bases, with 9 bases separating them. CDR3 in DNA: TGTGCCAGCAGCCAAGATGACCAAGTCTACGAGCAGTACTTC. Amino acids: CASSQDDQVYEQYF.

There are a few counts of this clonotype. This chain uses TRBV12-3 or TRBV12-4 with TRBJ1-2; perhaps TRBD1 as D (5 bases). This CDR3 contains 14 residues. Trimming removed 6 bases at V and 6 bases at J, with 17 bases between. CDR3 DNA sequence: TGTGCCAGCAGCTCGACAGCGCGACTAAATGGCTACACCTTC. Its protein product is CASSSTARLNGYTF.

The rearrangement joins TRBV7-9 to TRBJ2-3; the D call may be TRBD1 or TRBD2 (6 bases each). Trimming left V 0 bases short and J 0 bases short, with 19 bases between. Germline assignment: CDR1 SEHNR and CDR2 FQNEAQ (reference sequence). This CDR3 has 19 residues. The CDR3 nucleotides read TGTGCCAGCAGCTTAGCGCGTCTTGCGGGGACATCTAGCACAGATACGCAGTATTTT. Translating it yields CASSLARLAGTSSTDTQYF.

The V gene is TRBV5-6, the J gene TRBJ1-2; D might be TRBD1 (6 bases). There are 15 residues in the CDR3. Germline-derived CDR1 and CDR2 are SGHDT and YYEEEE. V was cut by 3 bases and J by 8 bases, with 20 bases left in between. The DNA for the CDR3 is TGTGCCAGCAGCTCTGACAGGCTGGGACGGTACGGCTACACCTTC. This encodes CASSSDRLGRYGYTF.

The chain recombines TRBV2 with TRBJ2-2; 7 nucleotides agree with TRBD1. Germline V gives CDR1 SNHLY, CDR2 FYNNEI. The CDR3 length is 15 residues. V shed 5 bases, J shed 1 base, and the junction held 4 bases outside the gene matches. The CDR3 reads CASSRQGGNTGELFF. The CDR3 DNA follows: TGTGCCAGCAGTAGACAGGGTGGGAACACCGGGGAGCTGTTTTTT.

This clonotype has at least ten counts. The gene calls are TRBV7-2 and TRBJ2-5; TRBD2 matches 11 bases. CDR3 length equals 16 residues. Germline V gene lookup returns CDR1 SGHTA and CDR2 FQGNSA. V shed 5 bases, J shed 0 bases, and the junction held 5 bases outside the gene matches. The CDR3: CASSPGLAGYQETQYF. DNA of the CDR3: TGTGCCAGCAGCCCTGGACTAGCGGGCTACCAAGAGACCCAGTACTTC.

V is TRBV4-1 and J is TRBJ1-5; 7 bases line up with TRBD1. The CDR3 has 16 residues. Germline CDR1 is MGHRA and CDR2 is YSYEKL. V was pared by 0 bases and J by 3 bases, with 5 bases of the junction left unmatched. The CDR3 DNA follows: TGCGCCAGCAGCCAAGACGAGACAGGGTACAATCAGCCCCAGCATTTT. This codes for CASSQDETGYNQPQHF.

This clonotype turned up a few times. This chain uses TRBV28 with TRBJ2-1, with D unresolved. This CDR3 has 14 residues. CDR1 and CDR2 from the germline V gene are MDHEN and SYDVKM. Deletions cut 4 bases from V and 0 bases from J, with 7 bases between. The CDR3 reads CASSSPSSYNEQFF. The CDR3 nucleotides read TGTGCCAGCAGTTCCCCCTCCTCCTACAATGAGCAGTTCTTC.

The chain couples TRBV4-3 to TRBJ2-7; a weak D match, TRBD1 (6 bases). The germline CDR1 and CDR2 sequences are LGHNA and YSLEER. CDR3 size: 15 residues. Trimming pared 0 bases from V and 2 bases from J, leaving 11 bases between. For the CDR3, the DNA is TGCGCCAGCAGCCAAGAGGCAGGGGATCCCTACGAGCAGTACTTC. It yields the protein CASSQEAGDPYEQYF.

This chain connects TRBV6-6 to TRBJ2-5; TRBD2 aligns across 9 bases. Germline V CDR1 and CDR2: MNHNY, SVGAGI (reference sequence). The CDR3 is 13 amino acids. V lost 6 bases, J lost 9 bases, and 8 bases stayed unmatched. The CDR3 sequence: CASSPGLAYAQYF. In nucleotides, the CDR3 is TGTGCCAGCAGCCCGGGACTAGCATACGCCCAGTACTTC.

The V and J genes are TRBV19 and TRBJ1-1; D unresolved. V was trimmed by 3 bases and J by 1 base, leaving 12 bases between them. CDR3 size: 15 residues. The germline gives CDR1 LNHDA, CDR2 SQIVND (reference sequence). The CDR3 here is CASSIVGQKNTEAFF. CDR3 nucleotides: TGTGCCAGTAGTATCGTAGGCCAGAAGAACACTGAAGCTTTCTTT.